The clone carrying this TCR beta chain has a count of ten or more. Its specificity is not known. Samples came from axillary lymph nodes draining the breast cancer. This sample was taken from a study of breast tumors, draining lymph nodes, adjacent tissues. The V end lost 0 bases, the J end lost 5 bases, and 10 bases lay between the germline ends. The CDR3 consists of 14 residues. Per germline, CDR1 SEHNR and CDR2 FQNEAQ (reference sequence). Study observations and caveats: Data only fit, rather than demonstrated, lymph node origin of most tumor T cells.

TCRdb re-called the multiplex PCR reads with MiXCR, one entry per CDR3 protein. The table includes about 300,000 distinct CDR3 sequences, under 35% detected once. The material sequenced was axillary lymph node tissue. The chain couples TRBV7-9 to TRBJ2-5; the D is unclear. The receptor was isolated from a female donor with breast cancer. Some clones in this sample may be carry-over from other donors' samples. CDR3 in DNA: TGTGCCAGCAGCTTAGCAGGCCAACTCGAGACCCAGTACTTC. This gives the protein CASSLAGQLETQYF.